This T cell receptor beta chain was identified in a study of shared clonotypes between healthy human individuals. As for the study in general: Three CD4 naive, three CD4 memory, two CD8 naive and one CD8 memory plate were used per donor.

Each cell subset's genomic DNA was divided evenly among several immunoSEQ plates. This table comes from immunoSEQ multiplex PCR, and its TCRdb copy is limited to in-frame clones, with some not included. The table lists a few million clones, more than 90% of them singletons. The CDR3 spans 15 residues. Trimming shortened V by 8 bases and J by 2 bases, and 19 bases separated the two germline ends. The germline gives CDR1 KGHSH, CDR2 LQKENI. This clonotype was obtained from a man younger than 30 in good health. V gene TRBV18 combines with J gene TRBJ2-7, with D perhaps matching TRBD1 or TRBD2 (6 bases each). The material sequenced was naive CD4+ T cells sorted from blood. Specified subset: CD45RA+ positively selected. The CDR3 is CASTKTGAGAYEQYF. In DNA form, the CDR3 reads TGTGCCAGCACGAAAACGGGGGCAGGAGCCTACGAGCAGTACTTC.